The clone carrying this TCR beta chain was observed a handful of times. The data originate from a study of CD8 T cells in ankylosing spondylitis. CDR1 is KGHSH, CDR2 LQKENI, per germline. This CDR3 comprises 12 residues. V was clipped by 2 bases and J by 6 bases, with 7 bases between them. Via MiXCR, TCRdb re-called the 5' RACE reads, giving one row per CDR3 protein. This sample has approximately 130,000 distinct CDR3 sequences, with over 10% found just once. The sequencing input was blood, either unsorted or a sorted T cell fraction (not recorded which). The rearrangement links TRBV18 to TRBJ1-1; no clear D. The TCR was taken from a female donor with ankylosing spondylitis or in good health (not recorded which). The CDR3 spells CASSPVISEAFF. The CDR3 DNA is TGTGCCAGCTCACCAGTTATCTCTGAAGCTTTCTTT.